Described below is a single TCR beta chain sequence and its context. The antigen is unknown. Sequenced by immunoSEQ multiplex PCR; TCRdb stores in-frame clones only, minus some. The table shows 90,000 or so clones, with roughly nine tenths occurring only once. This record belongs to a study of OX40 agonist ivuxolimab in advanced cancers. Study in general: Three patients, one with hepatocellular carcinoma and two with cutaneous melanoma, achieved partial responses.

V lost 1 base and J lost 6; bases outside the gene matches: 3. The CDR3 length is 14 residues. The V gene's germline CDR1 is SGHDN and CDR2 FVKESK. Overall study results and limits: Clonal expansion was seen in CD4+ and CD8+ blood T cells by week 6 at 0.1 to 3.0 mg/kg.

Sequenced material: CD4+ or CD8+ T cells sorted from blood, taken in a trial of the OX40 agonist ivuxolimab. The chain links TRBV14 to TRBJ1-2, with 9 bases fitting TRBD1. This clonotype was sampled from an adult with an advanced solid tumor such as melanoma, head and neck, liver or kidney cancer. The CDR3 coding sequence is TGTGCCAGCAGCCAAGGTGGGACAGGGAATGGCTACACCTTC. Its protein product is CASSQGGTGNGYTF.